A single sample is the source of the 21 T cell receptor beta chains below, sequenced in a study of PD-1 blockade in classical Hodgkin lymphoma. Time point given: cycle 4 day 1 (C4D1), after less than 7 weeks of nivolumab. Brentuximab vedotin exposure varied among the patients, all of whom had relapsed after autologous stem cell transplantation. Repertoires were generated with immunoSEQ multiplex PCR, while TCRdb's copy carries only in-frame clones and drops some. The profile shows roughly 64,000 clones, around 90% of them singletons. The specimen was peripheral blood mononuclear cells (PBMCs), collected before the fourth cycle of nivolumab. Source of these receptors: a human donor with classical Hodgkin lymphoma.

The rearrangement joins TRBV6-4 to TRBJ2-3, with TRBD2 as a possible D gene (5 bases). V lost 2 bases to trimming and J lost 6 bases, with 21 bases between them. The germline gives CDR1 MRHNA, CDR2 SNTAGT. The CDR3 is 17 residues long. CDR3 coding DNA: TGTGCCAGCAGTGACGAACTCCGTGGGGAGATACGTGATACGCAGTATTTT. It is translated as CASSDELRGEIRDTQYF.

J is TRBJ1-1 and V is TRBV28; no definite D call. The ends were cut back, 2 bases at V and 1 base at J, with 8 bases in the middle. Germline V lookup: CDR1 MDHEN, CDR2 SYDVKM. The CDR3 is 14 residues long. For the CDR3, the DNA is TGTGCCAGCAGTTTAGGCAACTGGAACACTGAAGCTTTCTTT. It codes for CASSLGNWNTEAFF.

V gene TRBV14 combines with J gene TRBJ2-1; D may be TRBD1 (6 bases). CDR3 length: 17 amino acids. Trimming took 1 base from V and 5 from J, leaving 18 bases between them. Germline CDR1 is SGHDN and CDR2 is FVKESK. DNA of the CDR3: TGTGCCAGCAGCCAAGGACAGGTGGGCCCTCATGACAATGAGCAGTTCTTC. It codes for CASSQGQVGPHDNEQFF.

This chain links TRBV7-6 with TRBJ2-5; 8 positions agree with TRBD2. Germline CDR1 reads SGHVS; CDR2 reads FNYEAQ. Trimming cost V 1 base and J 0 bases; bases outside gene matches: 1. The CDR3 covers 15 residues. DNA of the CDR3: TGTGCCAGCAGCTTAGGCGGGAGGTACCAAGAGACCCAGTACTTC. Amino acids: CASSLGGRYQETQYF.

The chain employs TRBV2 and TRBJ2-2; 7 bases fit TRBD1. The junction had 8 bases not matched to a gene; V was cut back by 4 bases and J by 3 bases. Germline CDR1 SNHLY, CDR2 FYNNEI. CDR3 length: 16 residues. The CDR3 here is CASSVDRVGYTGELFF. CDR3 DNA: TGTGCCAGCAGTGTAGACAGGGTGGGTTACACCGGGGAGCTGTTTTTT.

J is TRBJ2-1 and V is TRBV27; D gene unclear. In germline, CDR1 is MNHEY, CDR2 SMNVEV (reference sequence). The CDR3 loop spans 11 amino acids. Trimming pared 8 bases from V and 6 bases from J, leaving 8 bases between. The CDR3 DNA reads TGTGCCAGCCTGGGATTCAATGAGCAGTTCTTC. This gives the protein CASLGFNEQFF.

The chain's CDR3 is CASSSGLAAMNTGELFF. The CDR3 DNA reads TGCGCCAGCAGCTCCGGTTTAGCTGCGATGAACACCGGGGAGCTGTTTTTT. This rearrangement joins TRBV5-1 to TRBJ2-2; D ambiguous. The CDR3 extends over 17 amino acids. Germline values: CDR1 SGHRS, CDR2 YFSETQ. The V gene lost 3 bases and the J gene lost 1 base, with 16 bases spanning the gap.

Of note for this clone: This sample includes further DNA sequences coding for the same CDR3. The J gene is TRBJ2-1, the V gene TRBV5-1; 13 nucleotides align to TRBD2. Germline trimming cut 4 bases from V and 3 bases from J; bases unmatched to any gene: 1. Germline lookup yields CDR1 SGHRS and CDR2 YFSETQ. The CDR3 consists of 15 residues. The CDR3 loop reads CASSRTSGGYNEQFF. Here the CDR3 DNA reads TGCGCCAGCAGCCGGACTAGCGGGGGCTACAATGAGCAGTTCTTC.

This chain links TRBV19 with TRBJ1-4, with 7 bases that match TRBD1. The CDR3 is 15 amino acids. V dropped 4 bases and J dropped 3; count of bases not matched to a gene: 5. CDR1 and CDR2 from the germline V gene are LNHDA and SQIVND (reference sequence). The CDR3 loop is CASSTGTEPNEKLFF. CDR3 DNA sequence: TGTGCCAGTAGTACCGGGACAGAGCCTAATGAAAAACTGTTTTTT.

The chain recombines TRBV5-1 with TRBJ2-3; no clear D. Germline CDR1 SGHRS, CDR2 YFSETQ. The CDR3 has 15 residues. Trimming cost V 0 bases and J 0 bases, with 8 bases left between them. For the CDR3, the DNA is TGCGCCAGCAGCTTGGTTAGTACTAGCACAGATACGCAGTATTTT. Translating gives CASSLVSTSTDTQYF.

The chain's CDR3 is CASSLGSGAREQYF. For the CDR3, the DNA is TGTGCCAGCAGCTTAGGATCGGGAGCTCGGGAGCAGTACTTC. V and J are TRBV7-9 and TRBJ2-7, with D tentatively TRBD2 (6 bases). With 1 base removed from V and 7 bases from J, the gap between germline ends came to 14 bases. The CDR3 spans 14 residues. Germline lookup yields CDR1 SEHNR and CDR2 FQNEAQ (reference sequence).

The V call is TRBV19, the J call TRBJ2-5; possibly TRBD1 for D (6 bases). The CDR3 extends over 12 amino acids. Between the trimmed V and J ends, which lost 7 bases and 4 bases, there was a span of 10 bases. Germline CDR1 LNHDA, CDR2 SQIVND (reference sequence). CDR3 DNA sequence: TGTGCCAGTAAAGGGGGTCGAGAGACCCAGTACTTC. Its translation: CASKGGRETQYF.

The chain couples TRBV7-9 to TRBJ1-1; possible D gene TRBD1, 5 bases. This CDR3 spans 14 amino acids. V was pared by 2 bases and J by 4 bases, with 11 bases between. CDR1 SEHNR and CDR2 FQNEAQ come from the germline V gene (reference sequence). CDR3: CASSLLDSSTEAFF. The CDR3 coding sequence is TGTGCCAGCAGCTTACTCGACAGTTCCACTGAAGCTTTCTTT.

The J gene is TRBJ1-6, the V gene TRBV18; weak D call: TRBD1 (6 bases). Germline V gene data show CDR1 as KGHSH and CDR2 as LQKENI. V was pared by 3 bases and J by 8 bases, with 14 bases between. This CDR3 has 15 amino acids. CDR3 sequence: CASSPGGPAYSPLHF. CDR3 bases: TGTGCCAGCTCACCGGGGGGGCCCGCATATTCACCCCTCCACTTT.

The rearrangement links TRBV11-2 to TRBJ2-5; D ambiguous. V gave up 2 bases and J gave up 5 bases, with 15 bases separating them. This CDR3 region has 15 residues. CDR1 and CDR2 from the germline V gene are SGHAT and FQNNGV. CDR3 protein: CASSLSPTELETQYF. Here the CDR3 DNA reads TGTGCCAGCAGCTTATCCCCGACCGAACTGGAGACCCAGTACTTC.

This chain connects TRBV11-2 to TRBJ2-3; 7 nucleotides line up with TRBD2. The CDR3 spans 16 residues. CDR1 and CDR2 (germline): SGHAT, FQNNGV. The J segment lost 4 bases and the V segment lost 3 bases, leaving 10 bases of the junction unmatched. The CDR3 loop is CASSLEAGSGPDTQYF. The CDR3 DNA reads TGTGCCAGCAGCTTGGAAGCGGGATCGGGGCCAGATACGCAGTATTTT.

This clone was detected only a few times. The chain joins TRBV5-1 to TRBJ1-1; the D gene is possibly TRBD1 (5 bases). Trimming cost V 5 bases and J 3 bases, with 14 bases left between them. The CDR3 is 14 residues long. Germline V gene lookup returns CDR1 SGHRS and CDR2 YFSETQ. The CDR3 loop reads CASRFIGHDTEAFF. CDR3 coding DNA: TGCGCCAGCAGATTCATTGGACACGACACTGAAGCTTTCTTT.

The CDR3 coding sequence is TGTGCCAGCAGCTTACTAGCGGATGGGGGTGAGCAGTTCTTC. Its protein is CASSLLADGGEQFF. The gene calls are TRBV7-6 and TRBJ2-1; 7 bases align to TRBD2. The CDR3 runs to 14 residues. Trimming cost V 2 bases and J 9 bases; bases outside gene matches: 7. In germline, CDR1 is SGHVS, CDR2 FNYEAQ. The whole variable domain, remainder taken from reference TRBV7-6 and TRBJ2-1, is GAGVSQSPRYKVTKRGQDVALRCDPISGHVSLYWYRQALGQGPEFLTYFNYEAQQDKSGLPNDRFSAERPEGSISTLTIQRTEQRDSAMYRCASSLLADGGEQFFGPGTRLTVL.

This chain joins TRBV29-1 and TRBJ1-1, with 8 bases that match TRBD1. The CDR3 is made up of 13 amino acids. CDR1 SQVTM and CDR2 ANQGSEA come from the germline V gene. The V segment lost 6 bases and the J segment 3 bases; nucleotides outside the gene matches: 6. Here the CDR3 DNA reads TGCAGCGTGGACCGGACAGGGTACACTGAAGCTTTCTTT. This translates into CSVDRTGYTEAFF.

The genes are TRBV6-1 and TRBJ2-1; 7 bases align to TRBD2. The CDR3 length is 16 residues. Germline loops: CDR1 MNHNS, CDR2 SASEGT. With V trimmed by 1 base and J by 2 bases, 5 bases remained unmatched. This CDR3 is CASSEEVSGTYNEQFF. The CDR3, as DNA: TGTGCCAGCAGTGAAGAGGTGAGCGGGACCTACAATGAGCAGTTCTTC.

This chain joins TRBV5-1 and TRBJ2-5; perhaps TRBD2 as D (5 bases). The CDR3 totals 19 residues. The V gene lost 0 bases and the J gene lost 1 base, with 22 bases spanning the gap. Germline V CDR1 and CDR2: SGHRS, YFSETQ. DNA for the CDR3: TGCGCCAGCAGCTTGGGGCTGGGTGATTTTACTAGACCCCAAGAGACCCAGTACTTC. The encoded protein is CASSLGLGDFTRPQETQYF.